The next 28 T cell receptor beta chains were all read from a single sample in a study of T cell repertoires in cytomegalovirus infection. TCRdb re-analysed the reads in MiXCR, keeping a single row per CDR3 protein. The table has about 920,000 distinct CDR3 sequences, around 32% seen once. These receptors are not linked to any known antigen. The material sequenced was cultured CD8+ T cells from PBMCs, taken from culture after CMV antigen stimulation. The receptors originated from a human donor in good health (CMV status not recorded). Some clones in this sample may be carry-over from other donors' samples.

The rearrangement uses TRBV27 and TRBJ1-1; 11 bases fit TRBD1. V shed 8 bases, J shed 5 bases, and the junction held 13 bases outside the gene matches. Germline lookup yields CDR1 MNHEY and CDR2 SMNVEV (reference sequence). The length of the CDR3 is 16 residues. The CDR3 nucleotides are TGTGCCAGCGCCCGAGGGACAGGGGGGATTAGGACTGAAGCTTTCTTT. It translates to CASARGTGGIRTEAFF.

In regard to this clonotype: At one boundary the junction diverges from the germline segment, which might be a read error. The chain joins TRBV7-9 to TRBJ1-5; 8 nucleotides agree with TRBD1. The CDR3 is 14 residues long. The V gene's germline CDR1 is SEHNR and CDR2 FQNEAQ (reference sequence). The CDR3 reads CVSSQDRVDQPQHF. CDR3 DNA: TGTGTCAGCAGCCAGGACAGGGTCGATCAGCCCCAGCATTTT. The variable domain in full, completed from reference TRBV7-9 and TRBJ1-5, reads DTGVSQNPRHKITKRGQNVTFRCDPISEHNRLYWYRQTLGQGPEFLTYFQNEAQLEKSRLLSDRFSAERPKGSFSTLEIQRTEQGDSAMYLCVSSQDRVDQPQHFGDGTRLSIL.

This clonotype was counted many times. The chain employs TRBV27 and TRBJ1-1; 9 nucleotides match TRBD1. V lost 5 bases to trimming and J lost 5 bases; unmatched junction nucleotides: 6. The germline V gene encodes CDR1 MNHEY and CDR2 SMNVEV (reference sequence). The CDR3 loop spans 14 amino acids. Written as DNA, the CDR3 is TGTGCCAGCAGTGTAACAGGGGGCGCAACTGAAGCTTTCTTT. Translating it yields CASSVTGGATEAFF.

CDR3 sequence: CASRPGTGTEQYV. CDR3 coding DNA: TGTGCCAGCAGGCCCGGGACAGGGACCGAGCAGTACGTC. The chain is built from TRBV6-8 and TRBJ2-7; 9 nucleotides line up with TRBD1. This CDR3 has 13 amino acids. Germline trimming cut 6 bases from V and 6 bases from J; bases unmatched to any gene: 6. Germline loops: CDR1 MNHGY, CDR2 SAAAGT.

The V call is TRBV5-1, the J call TRBJ2-2; possible D gene TRBD2, 6 bases. Trimming took off 4 bases at V and 6 bases at J, with 13 bases between the two ends. This CDR3 spans 14 amino acids. Germline CDR1 is SGHRS and CDR2 is YFSETQ. The CDR3 spells CASSGGTFPGELFF. The DNA of the CDR3 is TGCGCCAGCAGCGGAGGGACCTTCCCCGGGGAGCTGTTTTTT. The variable domain in full, with the rest retrieved from reference TRBV5-1 and TRBJ2-2, is KAGVTQTPRYLIKTRGQQVTLSCSPISGHRSVSWYQQTPGQGLQFLFEYFSETQRNKGNFPGRFSGRQFSNSRSEMNVSTLELGDSALYLCASSGGTFPGELFFGEGSRLTVL.

This chain joins TRBV27 and TRBJ2-1, with D possibly TRBD2 on 6 matching bases. Trimming left V 5 bases short and J 4 bases short, with 12 bases between. Germline lookup yields CDR1 MNHEY and CDR2 SMNVEV (reference sequence). CDR3 length: 14 residues. In DNA, the CDR3 is TGTGCCAGCAGTCCCGCTAGCGCTTACAATGAGCAGTTCTTC. Encoded protein: CASSPASAYNEQFF.

This clonotype was counted a few times. The V and J genes are TRBV20-1 and TRBJ2-2, with D tentatively TRBD1 (6 bases). V dropped 6 bases and J dropped 4 bases, with 12 bases sitting between them. Germline V lookup: CDR1 DFQATT, CDR2 SNEGSKA (reference sequence). The CDR3 runs 13 residues. CDR3 sequence: CSARTGSTGELFF. The CDR3 nucleotides are TGCAGTGCACGAACAGGGTCCACCGGGGAGCTGTTTTTT.

The chain's CDR3 is CVAGNYGYTF. CDR3 DNA sequence: TGTGTCGCGGGGAACTATGGCTACACCTTC. The chain couples TRBV6-1 to TRBJ1-2; D is unclear. CDR3 length: 10 amino acids. Germline V gene lookup returns CDR1 MNHNS and CDR2 SASEGT.

This chain links TRBV29-1 with TRBJ2-2; D is perhaps TRBD1 or TRBD2 (5 bases each). CDR1 is SQVTM, CDR2 ANQGSEA, per germline. Trimming shortened V by 4 bases and J by 0 bases, and 6 bases separated the two germline ends. The CDR3 extends over 13 amino acids. CDR3 DNA sequence: TGCAGCGTTGGGGGGTCGAACACCGGGGAGCTGTTTTTT. Translating it yields CSVGGSNTGELFF.

The chain combines TRBV27 with TRBJ1-5; TRBD1 matches at 12 bases. The CDR3 totals 15 residues. With 10 bases clipped from V and 6 bases from J, the junction kept 10 bases outside the gene matches. The germline V gene encodes CDR1 MNHEY and CDR2 SMNVEV (reference sequence). The CDR3 DNA is TGTGCCACCGCTCCCGGGACAGGGGGCGTTCAGCCCCAGCATTTT. Translating it yields CATAPGTGGVQPQHF.

In this sample, this clonotype turned up a few times. V gene TRBV7-6 combines with J gene TRBJ2-1, with TRBD2 identical over 13 bases. CDR3 size: 15 residues. Trimming removed 6 bases from V and 9 bases from J; junction bases left unmatched: 8. Germline V gives CDR1 SGHVS, CDR2 FNYEAQ. The CDR3 nucleotides read TGTGCCAGCAGGCACACTAGCGGGGGGGCCGGTGAGCAGTTCTTC. As protein: CASRHTSGGAGEQFF. The variable domain in full, with the rest retrieved from reference TRBV7-6 and TRBJ2-1, is GAGVSQSPRYKVTKRGQDVALRCDPISGHVSLYWYRQALGQGPEFLTYFNYEAQQDKSGLPNDRFSAERPEGSISTLTIQRTEQRDSAMYRCASRHTSGGAGEQFFGPGTRLTVL.

This clonotype was recorded a few times. The rearrangement links TRBV12-3 or TRBV12-4 to TRBJ2-6; 9 positions agree with TRBD1. The CDR3 is 17 residues long. Trimming took 4 bases from V and 0 from J; bases not matched to a gene: 4. CDR3 sequence: CASSWTGATSGANVLTF. For the CDR3, the DNA is TGTGCCAGCAGTTGGACAGGGGCTACCTCTGGGGCCAACGTCCTGACTTTC.

The chain joins TRBV29-1 to TRBJ1-1, with TRBD1 identical over 10 bases. CDR3 length equals 14 residues. Germline trimming cut 5 bases from V and 4 bases from J; bases unmatched to any gene: 7. CDR1 SQVTM and CDR2 ANQGSEA come from the germline V gene. CDR3: CSVPGTGVTTEAFF. DNA of the CDR3: TGCAGCGTTCCCGGGACAGGGGTCACCACTGAAGCTTTCTTT. The variable domain in full, with the rest retrieved from reference TRBV29-1 and TRBJ1-1, is SAVISQKPSRDICQRGTSLTIQCQVDSQVTMMFWYRQQPGQSLTLIATANQGSEATYESGFVIDKFPISRPNLTFSTLTVSNMSPEDSSIYLCSVPGTGVTTEAFFGQGTRLTVV.

The chain carries TRBV12-5 and TRBJ1-1; D gene uncertain. The germline V gene encodes CDR1 LGHNT and CDR2 FRNRAP. V lost 1 base, J lost 3 bases, and 6 bases lay in between. This CDR3 is 13 amino acids long. The DNA for the CDR3 is TGTGCTAGTGGTTTGGAAACGTACACTGAAGCTTTCTTT. It codes for CASGLETYTEAFF.

This chain connects TRBV12-3 or TRBV12-4 to TRBJ1-5; 7 bases match TRBD1. The CDR3 length is 19 residues. The J segment lost 0 bases and the V segment lost 2 bases, leaving 13 bases of the junction unmatched. The CDR3 reads CASSLLGQYKGISNQPQHF. CDR3 DNA: TGTGCCAGCAGTTTACTGGGACAGTATAAGGGTATTAGCAATCAGCCCCAGCATTTT.

This clonotype was counted only a few times. The genes are TRBV6-1 and TRBJ1-1; the D is unclear. The CDR3 length is 11 residues. Germline loops: CDR1 MNHNS, CDR2 SASEGT. V lost 7 bases and J lost 3, with 6 bases in between. The CDR3 sequence is CASTRYTEAFF. The CDR3 coding sequence is TGTGCCAGCACTAGGTACACTGAAGCTTTCTTT.

In its sample, this clonotype was seen many times. The rearrangement uses TRBV19 and TRBJ2-7; no firm D call. The CDR3 extends over 12 amino acids. The V end lost 6 bases, the J end lost 0 bases, and 6 bases lay between the germline ends. Germline CDR1 LNHDA, CDR2 SQIVND (reference sequence). Written as DNA, the CDR3 is TGTGCCAGTAGCGATAGCTCCTACGAGCAGTACTTC. As protein: CASSDSSYEQYF. Full variable domain (remainder filled in from reference TRBV19 and TRBJ2-7): DGGITQSPKYLFRKEGQNVTLSCEQNLNHDAMYWYRQDPGQGLRLIYYSQIVNDFQKGDIAEGYSVSREKKESFPLTVTSAQKNPTAFYLCASSDSSYEQYFGPGTRLTVT.

The chain carries TRBV7-9 and TRBJ2-7, with TRBD2 matching over 8 bases. The germline gives CDR1 SEHNR, CDR2 FQNEAQ (reference sequence). This CDR3 is built from 14 residues. V lost 5 bases and J lost 2; bases outside the gene matches: 5. The CDR3 nucleotides read TGTGCCAGCAGCCCGGGGGGGAGGGCCTACGAGCAGTACTTC. Its protein product is CASSPGGRAYEQYF.

The chain combines TRBV6-2 or TRBV6-3 with TRBJ1-2; 11 positions agree with TRBD1. The germline V gene encodes CDR1 MNHEY and CDR2 SVGEGT. CDR3 size: 17 residues. V trimming: 0 bases; J trimming: 6 bases; junction bases outside the gene matches: 9. CDR3 loop: CASSYSTDRGPPDGYTF. DNA for the CDR3: TGTGCCAGCAGTTACTCGACGGACAGGGGGCCTCCCGATGGCTACACCTTC.

This clonotype was detected only a few times. The chain joins TRBV27 to TRBJ1-1; tentative D call: TRBD1 (5 bases). Trimming pared 0 bases from V and 6 bases from J, leaving 11 bases between. The CDR3 has 14 amino acids. Looked up from germline, CDR1 is MNHEY and CDR2 is SMNVEV (reference sequence). Here the CDR3 reads CASSLSRGGAEAFF. The CDR3 nucleotides are TGTGCCAGCAGTTTATCGCGGGGGGGAGCTGAAGCTTTCTTT.

The rearrangement joins TRBV2 to TRBJ1-1; 10 bases line up with TRBD1. The CDR3 totals 14 residues. The germline gives CDR1 SNHLY, CDR2 FYNNEI. V dropped 6 bases and J dropped 4; count of bases not matched to a gene: 5. CDR3 DNA sequence: TGTGCCAGCAGGCTGGACAGGGGGTTCACTGAAGCTTTCTTT. It is translated as CASRLDRGFTEAFF. The full variable domain, its missing parts supplied by reference TRBV2 and TRBJ1-1, is EPEVTQTPSHQVTQMGQEVILRCVPISNHLYFYWYRQILGQKVEFLVSFYNNEISEKSEIFDDQFSVERPDGSNFTLKIRSTKLEDSAMYFCASRLDRGFTEAFFGQGTRLTVV.

The rearrangement joins TRBV20-1 to TRBJ2-1, with 9 nucleotides matching TRBD2. Looked up from germline, CDR1 is DFQATT and CDR2 is SNEGSKA (reference sequence). Unmatched junction bases numbered 2, after V lost 5 bases and J lost 0 bases. CDR3 size: 14 residues. DNA of the CDR3: TGCAGTGCTGGACTAGCGAGCTCCTACAATGAGCAGTTCTTC. Its protein is CSAGLASSYNEQFF.

This clonotype has only a few counts. This chain links TRBV14 with TRBJ2-3, with D perhaps matching TRBD1 (6 bases). Germline CDR1 and CDR2: SGHDN and FVKESK. The CDR3 covers 14 residues. V lost 0 bases, J lost 4 bases, and 8 bases lay in between. CDR3 in amino acids: CASSQEPGADTQYF. The CDR3 DNA reads as TGTGCCAGCAGCCAAGAGCCAGGGGCAGATACGCAGTATTTT.

This chain uses TRBV27 with TRBJ1-1; no clear D gene. The germline CDR1 and CDR2 sequences are MNHEY and SMNVEV (reference sequence). The CDR3 covers 14 residues. V was clipped by 2 bases and J by 0 bases, with 7 bases between them. The CDR3 bases are TGTGCCAGCAGTTTAAACATATTGAACACTGAAGCTTTCTTT. It codes for CASSLNILNTEAFF.

The CDR3 spells CASSQDDNSPLHF. The CDR3 region has the DNA TGCGCCAGCAGCCAAGATGATAATTCACCCCTCCACTTT. This rearrangement joins TRBV4-1 to TRBJ1-6; D is ambiguous. Germline CDR1 MGHRA, CDR2 YSYEKL. The CDR3 has 13 amino acids. The V end was cut by 0 bases, the J end by 5 bases, with 2 bases between.

This clonotype was picked up a small number of times. The chain is built from TRBV6-1 and TRBJ1-2; TRBD1 matches 9 bases. The CDR3 extends over 16 amino acids. Germline V gives CDR1 MNHNS, CDR2 SASEGT. The trim removed 2 bases at V and 3 bases at J, leaving 7 bases unmatched. The CDR3 DNA sequence: TGTGCCAGCAGTGAAAGCGGACAGGGGTACGACTATGGCTACACCTTC. Translating it yields CASSESGQGYDYGYTF.

The sample holds one count of this clonotype. The gene calls are TRBV28 and TRBJ2-5; perhaps D is TRBD1 or TRBD2 (5 bases each). Germline V gene data show CDR1 as MDHEN and CDR2 as SYDVKM. V was shortened by 2 bases and J by 5 bases, with 18 bases between the two germline ends. CDR3 length equals 16 residues. CDR3 amino acids: CASSLPPGNREETQYF. The DNA for the CDR3 is TGTGCCAGCAGTTTACCCCCAGGGAATAGGGAGGAGACCCAGTACTTC.

The J gene is TRBJ2-1, the V gene TRBV7-9; 7 bases fit TRBD1. CDR3 length equals 15 residues. In germline, CDR1 is SEHNR, CDR2 FQNEAQ (reference sequence). V was pared by 4 bases and J by 6 bases, with 9 bases of the junction left unmatched. The CDR3 reads CASSSPGQPFNEQFF. CDR3 sequence (DNA): TGTGCCAGCAGCTCCCCGGGACAGCCTTTCAATGAGCAGTTCTTC.